This record concerns one T cell receptor beta chain sequence. No antigen is known for it. The V and J ends lost 0 bases and 8 bases respectively, with 16 bases between them. CDR1 and CDR2 (germline): LNHNV, YYDKDF (reference sequence). This CDR3 has 16 amino acids. This entry belongs to a study of cytomegalovirus exposure and HLA in healthy donors. The study, taken as a whole, reports: In the analysis, some V segments, TRBV6-2 and TRBV6-3 included, were excluded as indistinguishable. Reports showed the classifier diagnosing cytomegalovirus status with high specificity and sensitivity. HLA alleles were associated with 16,000 or so TCR beta sequences in a later analysis at 0.05 false discovery rate.

In the PCR, 60 Vbeta and 13 Jbeta primers were used. The authors' processing: As a later analysis found, there were approximately 80 million unique TCR beta chains, of which about 10 million were shared. Clones were sequenced by immunoSEQ multiplex PCR, and TCRdb holds only the in-frame ones, with some missing. Clone size and the V and J calls come from that table; the DNA yielded D and trimming. Of more than 200,000 clones listed, under 70% are singletons. This clonotype originated in a man aged 35 to 55 in good health and CMV-seropositive. The sample consisted of PBMCs. The V call is TRBV15, the J call TRBJ1-4; perhaps TRBD1 as D (5 bases). The CDR3 sequence: CATSRDRRQGGEKLFF. The CDR3, as DNA: TGTGCCACCAGCAGAGATCGACGGCAGGGAGGGGAAAAACTGTTTTTT.